This T cell receptor beta chain was retrieved from a study of CD8+ T cells in alopecia areata. As for treatment: oral pan-JAK inhibitor, 5-10 mg twice daily. This CDR3 comprises 15 residues. With 5 bases clipped from V and 2 bases from J, the junction kept 8 bases outside the gene matches. CDR1 and CDR2 (germline): SGHTA, FQGNSA. Sequencing templates came from extracted RNA that was reverse transcribed into cDNA. Profiled with immunoSEQ multiplex PCR; TCRdb holds only in-frame clones, not every one. The profile covers about 190,000 clones, with roughly three fifths appearing a single time and approximately 0.7% taken by the ten largest.

The clonotype comes from a human donor with alopecia areata. The specimen was CD4+ T cells sorted from blood, collected at week 4, from a patient treated with tofacitinib. The chain combines TRBV7-2 with TRBJ2-5; 7 bases match TRBD2. CDR3 residues: CASSRQLASQETQYF. CDR3 bases: TGTGCCAGCAGCCGCCAACTAGCGAGTCAAGAGACCCAGTACTTC.